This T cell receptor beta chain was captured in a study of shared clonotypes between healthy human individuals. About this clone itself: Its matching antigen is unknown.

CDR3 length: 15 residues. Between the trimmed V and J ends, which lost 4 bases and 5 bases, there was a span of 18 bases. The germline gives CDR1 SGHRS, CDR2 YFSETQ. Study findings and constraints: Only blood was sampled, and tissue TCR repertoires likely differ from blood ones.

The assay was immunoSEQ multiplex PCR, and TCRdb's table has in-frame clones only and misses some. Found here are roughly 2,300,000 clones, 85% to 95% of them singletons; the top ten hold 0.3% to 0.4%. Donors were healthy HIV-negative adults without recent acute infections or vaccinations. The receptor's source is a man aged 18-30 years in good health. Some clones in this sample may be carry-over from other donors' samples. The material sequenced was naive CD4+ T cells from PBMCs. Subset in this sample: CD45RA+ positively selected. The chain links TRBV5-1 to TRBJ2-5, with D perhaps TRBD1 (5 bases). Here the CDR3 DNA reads TGCGCCAGCAGCCGTGTGATGGGGCCAGAGGAGACCCAGTACTTC. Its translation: CASSRVMGPEETQYF.